Given below is one T cell receptor (beta chain) in context. The antigen remains undetermined. This entry comes from a study of human T cells and chemical hapten exposure. Time point indicated: patch test 3, about 24 weeks after DPC sensitization. Treatment here: therapeutic diphenylcyclopropenone sensitization with weekly scalp DPC. Samples of blood were obtained prior to the application of each patch test. As processed by the authors: Individual samples carried between about 23,224 and 700,000 TCRs, with 85,000 to 100,000 as the median. Via MiXCR, TCRdb re-called the RACE reads, giving one row per CDR3 protein. The V and J calls follow TCRdb's processing rather than the paper's. The table includes some 90,000 distinct CDR3 sequences, 9.5% to 13% detected once. General study findings and limits: Donors, who had alopecia, may show an immune response that differs from healthy people's.

This TCR was sampled from a woman in her 30s with alopecia areata. Some clones in this sample may be carry-over from other donors' samples. Sequenced material: whole blood, taken in connection with sensitization to the hapten diphenylcyclopropenone (DPC).

CDR3 amino acids: CASSLVDGSGNTIYF. The CDR3 coding sequence is TGTGCCAGCAGCTTAGTCGACGGCTCTGGAAACACCATATATTTT. V and J are TRBV11-2 and TRBJ1-3; D gene unclear. This CDR3 contains 15 residues. Trimming pared 1 base from V and 0 bases from J, leaving 7 bases between. CDR1 SGHAT and CDR2 FQNNGV come from the germline V gene.